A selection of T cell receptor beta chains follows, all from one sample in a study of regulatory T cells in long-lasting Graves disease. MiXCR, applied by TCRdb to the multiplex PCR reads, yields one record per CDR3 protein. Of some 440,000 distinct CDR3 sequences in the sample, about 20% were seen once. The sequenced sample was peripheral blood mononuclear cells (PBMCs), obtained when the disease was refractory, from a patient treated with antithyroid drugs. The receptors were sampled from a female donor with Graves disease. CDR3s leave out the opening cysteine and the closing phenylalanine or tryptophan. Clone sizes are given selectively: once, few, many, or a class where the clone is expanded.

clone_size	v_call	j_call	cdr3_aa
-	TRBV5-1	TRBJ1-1	ASSPDPTGGTEAF
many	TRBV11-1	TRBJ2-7	ASSKDNEQY
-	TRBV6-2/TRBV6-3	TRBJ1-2	ASSLRNLEGYT
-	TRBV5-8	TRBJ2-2	ASSLGQSDVAGELF
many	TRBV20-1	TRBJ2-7	SARQFMYYEQY
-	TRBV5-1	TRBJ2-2	ASSLAPTRLAGGRHGELF
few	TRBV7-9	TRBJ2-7	ASIAGVEQY
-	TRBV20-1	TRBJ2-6	SAPGVGSGANVLT
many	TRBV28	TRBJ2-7	ASSLLLAATYEQY
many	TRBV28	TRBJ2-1	ATLRSSGNNEQF
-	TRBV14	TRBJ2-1	ASSYGGLASGSPSSYNEQF
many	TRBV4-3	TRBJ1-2	ASSQDSEGGGYGYT
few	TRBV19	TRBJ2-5	ASSIAGTGSETQY
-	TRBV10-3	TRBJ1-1	AISGATGEAPEAF
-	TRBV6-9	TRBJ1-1	ASSYHRDNTEAF
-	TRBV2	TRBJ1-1	ASSEVLDRERENTEAL
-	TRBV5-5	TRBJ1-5	ASSLEVYQPQH
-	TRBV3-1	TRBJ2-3	ASSQVLTKADTQY
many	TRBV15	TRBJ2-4	ATSRGDRGRGIQY
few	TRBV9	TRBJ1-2	ASSVVDRPNYGYT
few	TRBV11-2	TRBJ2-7	ASSYTAGGKWNEQY
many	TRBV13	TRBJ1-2	ASSSGTGDYGYT
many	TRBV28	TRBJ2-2	ASSRRTSGLTGELF
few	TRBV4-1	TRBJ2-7	ASSQEELQNYEQY
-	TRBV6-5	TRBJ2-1	ASSSLAEYNEQF
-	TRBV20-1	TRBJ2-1	STMVTHQQF
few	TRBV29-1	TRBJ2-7	SVLTGDSYEQY
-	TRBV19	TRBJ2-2	ASTQYSGTGELF
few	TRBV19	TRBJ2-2	ASSISSLTHAPIGELF
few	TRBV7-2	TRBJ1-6	ASSPVGFSPLH
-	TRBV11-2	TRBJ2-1	ASSPSGRALNEQF
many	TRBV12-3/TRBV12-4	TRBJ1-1	ASTPGQGTEAF
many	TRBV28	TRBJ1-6	ASSLKGIGSPLH
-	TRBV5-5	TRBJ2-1	ASSLGAGTYNEQF
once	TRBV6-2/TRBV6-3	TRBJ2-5	ASRQGRIQETQY
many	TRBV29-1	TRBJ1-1	SVEVGAVRTEAF
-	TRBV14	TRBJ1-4	ASSQYGPPNEKLF
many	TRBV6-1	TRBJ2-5	ARRRQCEETQY
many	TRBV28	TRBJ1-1	ASSLRGRGYVSEAF
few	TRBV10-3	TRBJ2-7	ATGTGGSYEQY
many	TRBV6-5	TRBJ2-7	ASSFLPRRTGLYEQY
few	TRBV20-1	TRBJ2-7	SASHLAGGPYEQY
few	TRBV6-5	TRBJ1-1	ASSYAGANTEAF
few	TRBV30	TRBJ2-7	ACLLGTRPYEQY
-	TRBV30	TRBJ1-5	AWRGVGNQPQH
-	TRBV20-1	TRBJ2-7	SAGWESYEQY
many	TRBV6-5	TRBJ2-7	ASSYSIGLTGEQY
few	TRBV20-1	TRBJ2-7	SAIDRGGSYEQY
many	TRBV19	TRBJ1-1	ATIRGRGFTEAF
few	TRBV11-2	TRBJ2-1	ASKGLAVYNEQF
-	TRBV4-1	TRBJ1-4	ASSQVSSANEKLF
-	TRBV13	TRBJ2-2	ASRQGNGNTGELF
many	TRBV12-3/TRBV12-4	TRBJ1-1	ASSVGGAANTEAF
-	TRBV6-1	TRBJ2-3	ASSEASTDTQY